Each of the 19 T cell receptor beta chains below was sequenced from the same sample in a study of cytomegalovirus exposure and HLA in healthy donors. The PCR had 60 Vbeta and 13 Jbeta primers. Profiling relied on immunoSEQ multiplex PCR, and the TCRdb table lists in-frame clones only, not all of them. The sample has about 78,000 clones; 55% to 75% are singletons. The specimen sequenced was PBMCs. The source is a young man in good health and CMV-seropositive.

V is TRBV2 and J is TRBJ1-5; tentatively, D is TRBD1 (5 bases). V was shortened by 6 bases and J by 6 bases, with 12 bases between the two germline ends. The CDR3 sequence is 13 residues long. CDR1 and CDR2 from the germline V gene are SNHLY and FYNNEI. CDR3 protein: CASSDFGGQPQHF. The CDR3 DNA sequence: TGTGCCAGCAGCGACTTCGGGGGTCAGCCCCAGCATTTT.

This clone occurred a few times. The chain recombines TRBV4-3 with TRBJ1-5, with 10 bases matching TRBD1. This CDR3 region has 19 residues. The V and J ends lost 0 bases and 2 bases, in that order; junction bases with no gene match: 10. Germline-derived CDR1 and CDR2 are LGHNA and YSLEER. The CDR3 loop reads CASSQDPGQGERGNQPQHF. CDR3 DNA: TGCGCCAGCAGCCAAGATCCCGGACAGGGGGAAAGGGGCAATCAGCCCCAGCATTTT.

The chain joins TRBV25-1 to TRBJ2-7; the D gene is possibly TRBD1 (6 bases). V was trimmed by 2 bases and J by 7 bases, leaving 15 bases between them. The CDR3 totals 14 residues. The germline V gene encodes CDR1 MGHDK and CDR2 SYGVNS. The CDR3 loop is CASSEGGAPKEQYF. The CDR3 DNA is TGTGCCAGCAGTGAAGGGGGCGCCCCGAAGGAGCAGTACTTC.

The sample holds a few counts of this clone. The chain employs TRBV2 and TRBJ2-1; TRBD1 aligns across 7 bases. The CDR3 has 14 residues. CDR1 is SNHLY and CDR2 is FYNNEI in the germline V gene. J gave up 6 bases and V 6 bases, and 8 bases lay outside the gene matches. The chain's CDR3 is CASRARSGGNEQFF. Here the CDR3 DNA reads TGTGCCAGCAGGGCCCGCTCAGGGGGCAATGAGCAGTTCTTC.

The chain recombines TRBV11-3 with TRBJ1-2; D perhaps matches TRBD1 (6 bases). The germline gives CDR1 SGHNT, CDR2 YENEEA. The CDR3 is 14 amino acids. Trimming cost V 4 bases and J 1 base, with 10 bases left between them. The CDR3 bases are TGTGCCAGCAGCTCTAACAGGGATAACTATGGCTACACCTTC. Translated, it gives CASSSNRDNYGYTF.

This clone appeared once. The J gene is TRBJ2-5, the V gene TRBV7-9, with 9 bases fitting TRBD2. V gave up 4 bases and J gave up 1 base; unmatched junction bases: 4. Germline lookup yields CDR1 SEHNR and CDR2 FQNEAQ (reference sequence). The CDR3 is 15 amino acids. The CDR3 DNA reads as TGTGCCAGCAGCTCGGCGGGGGGGACCCAAGAGACCCAGTACTTC. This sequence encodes CASSSAGGTQETQYF. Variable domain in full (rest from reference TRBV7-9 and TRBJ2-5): DTGVSQNPRHKITKRGQNVTFRCDPISEHNRLYWYRQTLGQGPEFLTYFQNEAQLEKSRLLSDRFSAERPKGSFSTLEIQRTEQGDSAMYLCASSSAGGTQETQYFGPGTRLLVL.

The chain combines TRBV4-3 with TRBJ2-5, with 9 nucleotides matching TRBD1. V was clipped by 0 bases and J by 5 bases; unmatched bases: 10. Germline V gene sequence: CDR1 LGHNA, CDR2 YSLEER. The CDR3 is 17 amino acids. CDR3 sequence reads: CASSQDWDRAVRETQYF. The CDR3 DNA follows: TGCGCCAGCAGCCAAGATTGGGACAGGGCGGTTCGGGAGACCCAGTACTTC.

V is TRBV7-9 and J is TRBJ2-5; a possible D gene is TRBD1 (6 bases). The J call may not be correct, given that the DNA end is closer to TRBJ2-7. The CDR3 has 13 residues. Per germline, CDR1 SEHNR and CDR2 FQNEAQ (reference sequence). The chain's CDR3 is CASSSLQGYEQYF. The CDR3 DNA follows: TGTGCCAGCAGCTCCTTACAGGGTTACGAGCAGTACTTC.

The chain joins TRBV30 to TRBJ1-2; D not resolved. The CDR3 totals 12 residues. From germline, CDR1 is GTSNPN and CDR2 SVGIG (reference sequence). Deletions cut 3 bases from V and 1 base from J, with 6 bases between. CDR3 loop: CAWREVNYGYTF. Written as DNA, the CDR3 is TGTGCCTGGAGAGAGGTTAACTATGGCTACACCTTC.

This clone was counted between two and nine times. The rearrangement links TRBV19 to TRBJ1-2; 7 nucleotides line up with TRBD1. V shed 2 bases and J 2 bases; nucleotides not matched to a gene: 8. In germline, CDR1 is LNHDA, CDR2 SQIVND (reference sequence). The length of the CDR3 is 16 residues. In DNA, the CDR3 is TGTGCCAGTAGTATAAGTTTTGACAGGGCCAACTATGGCTACACCTTC. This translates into CASSISFDRANYGYTF.

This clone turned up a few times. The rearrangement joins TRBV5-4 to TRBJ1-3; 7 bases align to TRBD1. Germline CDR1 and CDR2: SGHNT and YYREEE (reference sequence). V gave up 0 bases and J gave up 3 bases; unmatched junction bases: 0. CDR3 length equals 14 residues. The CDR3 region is CASSLDRGGNTIYF. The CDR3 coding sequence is TGTGCCAGCAGCTTGGACAGGGGTGGAAACACCATATATTTT.

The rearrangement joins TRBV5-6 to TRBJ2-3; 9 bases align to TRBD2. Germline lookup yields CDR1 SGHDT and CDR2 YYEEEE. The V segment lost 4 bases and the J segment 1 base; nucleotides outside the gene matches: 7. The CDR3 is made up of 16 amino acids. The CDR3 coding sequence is TGTGCCAGCAGCAGGGGAGCGGGGGGCCGCACAGATACGCAGTATTTT. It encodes CASSRGAGGRTDTQYF.

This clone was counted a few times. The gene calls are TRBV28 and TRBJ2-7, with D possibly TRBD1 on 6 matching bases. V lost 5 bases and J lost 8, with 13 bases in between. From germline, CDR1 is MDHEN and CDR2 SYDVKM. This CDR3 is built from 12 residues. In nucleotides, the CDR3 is TGTGCCAGCAGTCTTCGACAGGTCCAGCAGTACTTC. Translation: CASSLRQVQQYF.

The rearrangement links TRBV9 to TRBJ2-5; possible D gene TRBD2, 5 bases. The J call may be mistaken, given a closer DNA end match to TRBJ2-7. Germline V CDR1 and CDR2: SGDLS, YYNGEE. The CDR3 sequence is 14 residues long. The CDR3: CASSVGGSTYEQYF. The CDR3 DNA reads TGTGCCAGCAGCGTAGGCGGGTCTACCTACGAGCAGTACTTC.

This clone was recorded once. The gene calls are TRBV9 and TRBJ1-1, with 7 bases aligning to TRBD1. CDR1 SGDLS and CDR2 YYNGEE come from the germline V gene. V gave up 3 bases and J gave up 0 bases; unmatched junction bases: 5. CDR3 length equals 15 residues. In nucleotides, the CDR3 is TGTGCCAGCAGCGCATCAGGGGGTATGAACACTGAAGCTTTCTTT. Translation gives CASSASGGMNTEAFF. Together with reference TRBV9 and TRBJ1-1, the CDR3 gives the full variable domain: DSGVTQTPKHLITATGQRVTLRCSPRSGDLSVYWYQQSLDQGLQFLIQYYNGEERAKGNILERFSAQQFPDLHSELNLSSLELGDSALYFCASSASGGMNTEAFFGQGTRLTVV.

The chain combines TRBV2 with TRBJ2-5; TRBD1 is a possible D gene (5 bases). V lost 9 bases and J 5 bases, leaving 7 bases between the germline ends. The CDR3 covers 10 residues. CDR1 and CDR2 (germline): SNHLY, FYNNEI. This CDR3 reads CARGQETQYF. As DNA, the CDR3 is TGTGCCAGGGGGCAGGAGACCCAGTACTTC.

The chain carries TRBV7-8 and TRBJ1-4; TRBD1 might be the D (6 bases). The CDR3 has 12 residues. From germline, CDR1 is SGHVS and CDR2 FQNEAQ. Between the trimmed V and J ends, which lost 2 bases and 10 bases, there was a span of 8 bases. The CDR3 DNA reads TGTGCCAGCAGCTTACTACAGGGAAAACTGTTTTTT. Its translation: CASSLLQGKLFF. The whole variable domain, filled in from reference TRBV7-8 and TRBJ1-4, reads GAGVSQSPRYKVAKRGQDVALRCDPISGHVSLFWYQQALGQGPEFLTYFQNEAQLDKSGLPSDRFFAERPEGSVSTLKIQRTQQEDSAVYLCASSLLQGKLFFGSGTQLSVL.

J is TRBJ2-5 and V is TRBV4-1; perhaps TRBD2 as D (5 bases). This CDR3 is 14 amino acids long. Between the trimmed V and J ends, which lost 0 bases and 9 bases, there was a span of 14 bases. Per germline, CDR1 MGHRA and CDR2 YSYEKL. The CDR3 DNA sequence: TGCGCCAGCAGCCAAGATGTTGAAGAGGGTCCCCAGTACTTC. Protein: CASSQDVEEGPQYF.

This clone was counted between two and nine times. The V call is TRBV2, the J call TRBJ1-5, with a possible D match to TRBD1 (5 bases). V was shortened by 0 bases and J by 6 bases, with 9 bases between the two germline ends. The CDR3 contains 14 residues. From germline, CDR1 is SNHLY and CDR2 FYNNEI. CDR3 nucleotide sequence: TGTGCCAGCAGTGAAGCGGGGGGAAGTCAGCCCCAGCATTTT. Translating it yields CASSEAGGSQPQHF.